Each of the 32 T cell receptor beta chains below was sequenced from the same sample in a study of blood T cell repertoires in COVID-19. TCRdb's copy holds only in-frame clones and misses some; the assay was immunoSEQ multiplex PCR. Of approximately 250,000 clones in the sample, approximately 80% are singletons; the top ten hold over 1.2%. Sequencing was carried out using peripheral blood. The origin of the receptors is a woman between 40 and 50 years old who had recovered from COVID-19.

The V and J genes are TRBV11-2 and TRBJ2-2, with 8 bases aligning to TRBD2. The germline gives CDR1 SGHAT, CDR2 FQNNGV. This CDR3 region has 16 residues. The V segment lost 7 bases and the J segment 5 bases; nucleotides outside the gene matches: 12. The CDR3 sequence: CASTPSGGGLTGELFF. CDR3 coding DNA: TGTGCCAGCACCCCCTCCGGCGGGGGGTTAACCGGGGAGCTGTTTTTT.

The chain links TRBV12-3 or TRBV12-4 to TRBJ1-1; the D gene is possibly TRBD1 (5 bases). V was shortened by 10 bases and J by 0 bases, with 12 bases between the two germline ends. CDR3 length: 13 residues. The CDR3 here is CAIRQKLNTEAFF. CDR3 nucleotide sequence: TGTGCCATCAGACAGAAGTTGAACACTGAAGCTTTCTTT.

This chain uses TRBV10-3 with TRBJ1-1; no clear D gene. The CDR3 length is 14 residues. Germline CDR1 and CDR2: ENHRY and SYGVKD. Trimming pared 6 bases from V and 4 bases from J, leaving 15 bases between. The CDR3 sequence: CAISPGGLVTEAFF. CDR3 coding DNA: TGTGCCATCAGCCCTGGAGGGTTGGTCACTGAAGCTTTCTTT.

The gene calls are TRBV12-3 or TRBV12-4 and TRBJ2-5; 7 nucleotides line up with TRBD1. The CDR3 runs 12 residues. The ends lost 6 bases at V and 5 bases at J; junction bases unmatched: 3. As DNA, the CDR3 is TGTGCCAGCAGGACACAGGGGGAGACCCAGTACTTC. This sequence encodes CASRTQGETQYF.

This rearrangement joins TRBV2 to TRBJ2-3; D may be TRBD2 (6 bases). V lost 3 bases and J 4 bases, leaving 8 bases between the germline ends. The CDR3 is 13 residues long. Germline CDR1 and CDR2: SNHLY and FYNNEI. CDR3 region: CASSEEGPDTQYF. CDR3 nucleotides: TGTGCCAGCAGTGAGGAGGGCCCAGATACGCAGTATTTT.

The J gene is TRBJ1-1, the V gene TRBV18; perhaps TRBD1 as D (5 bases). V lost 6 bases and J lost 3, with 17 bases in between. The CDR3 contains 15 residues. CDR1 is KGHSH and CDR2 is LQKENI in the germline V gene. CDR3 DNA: TGTGCCAGCTCCCCGATTGCGGGAGGGGACACTGAAGCTTTCTTT. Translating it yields CASSPIAGGDTEAFF.

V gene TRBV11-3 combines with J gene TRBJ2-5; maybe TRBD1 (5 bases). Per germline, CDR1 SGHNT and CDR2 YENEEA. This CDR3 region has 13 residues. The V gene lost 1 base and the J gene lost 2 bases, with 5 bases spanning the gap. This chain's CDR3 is CASSLGQQETQYF. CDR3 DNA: TGTGCCAGCAGCTTAGGACAGCAAGAGACCCAGTACTTC. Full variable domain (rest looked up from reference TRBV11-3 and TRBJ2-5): EAGVVQSPRYKIIEKKQPVAFWCNPISGHNTLYWYLQNLGQGPELLIRYENEEAVDDSQLPKDRFSAERLKGVDSTLKIQPAELGDSAVYLCASSLGQQETQYFGPGTRLLVL.

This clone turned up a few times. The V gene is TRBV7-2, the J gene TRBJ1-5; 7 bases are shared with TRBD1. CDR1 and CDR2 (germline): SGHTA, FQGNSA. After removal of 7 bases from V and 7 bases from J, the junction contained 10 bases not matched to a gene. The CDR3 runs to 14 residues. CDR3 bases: TGTGCCAGCACTACCAGGGGGGCTGGACAGCCCCAGCATTTT. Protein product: CASTTRGAGQPQHF.

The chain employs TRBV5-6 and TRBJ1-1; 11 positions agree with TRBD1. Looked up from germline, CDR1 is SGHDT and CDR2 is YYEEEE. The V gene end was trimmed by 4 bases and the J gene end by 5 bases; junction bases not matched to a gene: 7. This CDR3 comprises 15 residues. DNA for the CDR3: TGTGCCAGCAGCCCTCGGACAGGGGGCGATACTGAAGCTTTCTTT. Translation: CASSPRTGGDTEAFF.

The CDR3 here is CASSGTRGTYEQYF. DNA for the CDR3: TGTGCCAGCAGCGGGACAAGGGGAACCTACGAGCAGTACTTC. The chain joins TRBV11-3 to TRBJ2-7; possibly TRBD1 for D (6 bases). CDR3 length equals 14 residues. Trimming left V 5 bases short and J 2 bases short, with 13 bases between. CDR1 is SGHNT and CDR2 is YENEEA in the germline V gene.

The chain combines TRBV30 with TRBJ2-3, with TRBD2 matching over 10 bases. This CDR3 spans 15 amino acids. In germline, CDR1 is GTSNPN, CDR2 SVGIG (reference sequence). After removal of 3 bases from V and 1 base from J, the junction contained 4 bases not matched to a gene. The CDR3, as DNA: TGTGCCTGGAGCGTCGGGACTAGCGGCACAGATACGCAGTATTTT. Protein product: CAWSVGTSGTDTQYF.

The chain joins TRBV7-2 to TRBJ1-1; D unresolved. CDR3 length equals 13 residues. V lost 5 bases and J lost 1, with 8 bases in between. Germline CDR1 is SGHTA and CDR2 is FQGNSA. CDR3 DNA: TGTGCCAGCAGCCCTAGGTCGAACACTGAAGCTTTCTTT. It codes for CASSPRSNTEAFF.

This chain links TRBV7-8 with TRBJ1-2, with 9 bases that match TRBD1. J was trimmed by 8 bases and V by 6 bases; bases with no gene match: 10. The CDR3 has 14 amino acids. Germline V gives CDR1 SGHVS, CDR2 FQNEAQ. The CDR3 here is CASSLGQGQGGYTF. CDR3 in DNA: TGTGCCAGCAGTCTTGGACAGGGGCAGGGAGGCTACACCTTC.

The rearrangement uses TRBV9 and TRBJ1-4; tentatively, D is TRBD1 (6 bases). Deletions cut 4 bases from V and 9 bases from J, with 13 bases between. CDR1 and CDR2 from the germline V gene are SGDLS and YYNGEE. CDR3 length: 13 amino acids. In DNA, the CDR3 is TGTGCCAGCAGCTCATACAGGGACCAAAAACTGTTTTTT. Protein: CASSSYRDQKLFF.

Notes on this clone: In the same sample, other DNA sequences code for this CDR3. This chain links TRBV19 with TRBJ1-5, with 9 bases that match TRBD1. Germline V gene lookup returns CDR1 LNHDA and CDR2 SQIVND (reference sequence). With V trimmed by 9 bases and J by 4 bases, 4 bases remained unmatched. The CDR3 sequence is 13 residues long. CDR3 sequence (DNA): TGTGCCAGCTCCGGGACAGGGAATCAGCCCCAGCATTTT. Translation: CASSGTGNQPQHF.

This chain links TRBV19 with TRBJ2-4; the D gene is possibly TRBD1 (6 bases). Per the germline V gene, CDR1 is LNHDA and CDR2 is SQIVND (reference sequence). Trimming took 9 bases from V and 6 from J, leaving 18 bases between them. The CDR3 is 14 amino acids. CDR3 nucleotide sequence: TGTGCCAGCAAAGGGGCCGGACAGTCAAACATTCAGTACTTC. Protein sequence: CASKGAGQSNIQYF. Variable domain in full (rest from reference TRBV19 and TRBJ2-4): DGGITQSPKYLFRKEGQNVTLSCEQNLNHDAMYWYRQDPGQGLRLIYYSQIVNDFQKGDIAEGYSVSREKKESFPLTVTSAQKNPTAFYLCASKGAGQSNIQYFGAGTRLSVL.

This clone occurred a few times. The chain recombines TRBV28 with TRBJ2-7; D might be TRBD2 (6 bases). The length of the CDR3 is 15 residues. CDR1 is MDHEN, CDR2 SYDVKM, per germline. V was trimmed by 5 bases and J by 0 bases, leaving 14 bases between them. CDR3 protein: CASSPGGENSYEQYF. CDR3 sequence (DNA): TGTGCCAGCAGTCCTGGCGGGGAGAACTCCTACGAGCAGTACTTC.

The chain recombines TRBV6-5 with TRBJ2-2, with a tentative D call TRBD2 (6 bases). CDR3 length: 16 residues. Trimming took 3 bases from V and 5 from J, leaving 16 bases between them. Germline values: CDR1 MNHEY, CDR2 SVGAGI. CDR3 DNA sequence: TGTGCCAGCAGTTATAGTAGGTATCGGGGGACCGGGGAGCTGTTTTTT. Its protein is CASSYSRYRGTGELFF.

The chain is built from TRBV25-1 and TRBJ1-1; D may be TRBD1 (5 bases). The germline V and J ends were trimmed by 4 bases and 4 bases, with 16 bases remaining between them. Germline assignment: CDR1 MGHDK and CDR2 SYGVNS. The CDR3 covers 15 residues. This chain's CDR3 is CASSALEGRSTEAFF. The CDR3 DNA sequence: TGTGCCAGCAGTGCTCTGGAGGGACGGAGCACTGAAGCTTTCTTT.

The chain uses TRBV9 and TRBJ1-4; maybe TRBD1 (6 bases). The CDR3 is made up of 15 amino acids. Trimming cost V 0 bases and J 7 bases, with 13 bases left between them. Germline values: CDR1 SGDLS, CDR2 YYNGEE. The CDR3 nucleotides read TGTGCCAGCAGCGTAGAGGGGGGGAATCGTGAAAAACTGTTTTTT. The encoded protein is CASSVEGGNREKLFF. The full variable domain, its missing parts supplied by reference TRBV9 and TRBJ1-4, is DSGVTQTPKHLITATGQRVTLRCSPRSGDLSVYWYQQSLDQGLQFLIQYYNGEERAKGNILERFSAQQFPDLHSELNLSSLELGDSALYFCASSVEGGNREKLFFGSGTQLSVL.

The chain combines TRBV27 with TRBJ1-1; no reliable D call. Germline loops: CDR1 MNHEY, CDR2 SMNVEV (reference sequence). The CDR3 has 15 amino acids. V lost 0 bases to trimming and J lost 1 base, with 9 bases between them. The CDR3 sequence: CASSLSRGANTEAFF. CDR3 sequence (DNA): TGTGCCAGCAGTTTATCGCGGGGAGCGAACACTGAAGCTTTCTTT.

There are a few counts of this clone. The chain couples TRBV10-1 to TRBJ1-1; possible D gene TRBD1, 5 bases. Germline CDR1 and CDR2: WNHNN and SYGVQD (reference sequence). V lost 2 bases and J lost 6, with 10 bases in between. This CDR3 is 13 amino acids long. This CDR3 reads CASSEAGNPEAFF. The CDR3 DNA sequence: TGCGCCAGCAGTGAGGCAGGGAATCCTGAAGCTTTCTTT.

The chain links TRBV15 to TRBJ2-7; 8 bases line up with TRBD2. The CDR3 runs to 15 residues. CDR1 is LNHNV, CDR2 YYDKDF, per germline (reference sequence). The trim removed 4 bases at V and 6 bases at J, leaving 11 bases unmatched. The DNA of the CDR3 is TGTGCCACCAGCATAGCCACGGGAGGGGTGGGCGAGCAGTACTTC. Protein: CATSIATGGVGEQYF.

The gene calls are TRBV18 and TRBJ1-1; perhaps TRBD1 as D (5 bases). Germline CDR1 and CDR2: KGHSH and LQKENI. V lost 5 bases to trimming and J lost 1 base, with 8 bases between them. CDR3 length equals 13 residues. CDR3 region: CASSVRGNTEAFF. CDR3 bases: TGTGCCAGCTCAGTAAGGGGGAACACTGAAGCTTTCTTT.

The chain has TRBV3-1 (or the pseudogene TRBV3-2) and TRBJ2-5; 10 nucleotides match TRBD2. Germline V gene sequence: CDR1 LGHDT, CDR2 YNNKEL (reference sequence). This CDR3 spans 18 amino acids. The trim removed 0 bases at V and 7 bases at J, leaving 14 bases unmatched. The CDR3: CASSQDSLAGINWGTQYF. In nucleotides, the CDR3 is TGTGCCAGCAGCCAAGACTCACTAGCGGGGATAAACTGGGGGACCCAGTACTTC.

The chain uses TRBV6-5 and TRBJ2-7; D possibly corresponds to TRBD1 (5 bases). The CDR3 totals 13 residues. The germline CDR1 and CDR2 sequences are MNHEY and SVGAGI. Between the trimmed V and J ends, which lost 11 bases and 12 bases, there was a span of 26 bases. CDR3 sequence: CACQTAGKLVRYF. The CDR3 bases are TGTGCCTGCCAGACAGCTGGAAAATTGGTACGGTACTTC.

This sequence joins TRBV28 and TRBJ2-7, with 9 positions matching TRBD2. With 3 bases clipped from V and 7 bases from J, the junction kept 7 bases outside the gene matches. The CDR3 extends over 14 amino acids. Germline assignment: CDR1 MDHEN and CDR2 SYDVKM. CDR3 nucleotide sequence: TGTGCCAGCAGTTTGGGCGGGGGGGCGTATGAGCAGTACTTC. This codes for CASSLGGGAYEQYF.

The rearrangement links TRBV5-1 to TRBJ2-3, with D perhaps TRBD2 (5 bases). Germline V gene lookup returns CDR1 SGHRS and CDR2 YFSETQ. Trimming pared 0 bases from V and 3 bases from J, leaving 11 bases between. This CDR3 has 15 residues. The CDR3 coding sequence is TGCGCCAGCAGCTTGGGAGGGCTCCGAACAGATACGCAGTATTTT. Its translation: CASSLGGLRTDTQYF.

The CDR3 DNA is TGCGCCAGCAGCTCGGATTTACAGGGAAACACTGAAGCTTTCTTT. Translating gives CASSSDLQGNTEAFF. The chain employs TRBV5-1 and TRBJ1-1, with D possibly matching TRBD1 (6 bases). In germline, CDR1 is SGHRS, CDR2 YFSETQ. V lost 3 bases and J lost 2, with 14 bases in between. There are 15 residues in the CDR3. The entire variable domain, with the rest obtained from reference TRBV5-1 and TRBJ1-1, is as follows: KAGVTQTPRYLIKTRGQQVTLSCSPISGHRSVSWYQQTPGQGLQFLFEYFSETQRNKGNFPGRFSGRQFSNSRSEMNVSTLELGDSALYLCASSSDLQGNTEAFFGQGTRLTVV.

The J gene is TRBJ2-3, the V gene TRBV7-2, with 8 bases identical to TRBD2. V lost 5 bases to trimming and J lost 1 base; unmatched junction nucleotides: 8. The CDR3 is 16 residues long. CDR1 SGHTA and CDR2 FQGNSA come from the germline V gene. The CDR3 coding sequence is TGTGCCAGCAGCCCCCTCCGGGGGGGAGGCACAGATACGCAGTATTTT. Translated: CASSPLRGGGTDTQYF. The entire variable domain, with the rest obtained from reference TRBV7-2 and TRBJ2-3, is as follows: GAGVSQSPSNKVTEKGKDVELRCDPISGHTALYWYRQSLGQGLEFLIYFQGNSAPDKSGLPSDRFSAERTGGSVSTLTIQRTQQEDSAVYLCASSPLRGGGTDTQYFGPGTRLTVL.

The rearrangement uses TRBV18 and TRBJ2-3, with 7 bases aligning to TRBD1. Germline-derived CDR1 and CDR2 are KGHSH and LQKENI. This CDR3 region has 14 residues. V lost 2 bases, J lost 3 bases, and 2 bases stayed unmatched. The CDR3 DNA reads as TGTGCCAGCTCACCAAGACAGGGAACAGATACGCAGTATTTT. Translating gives CASSPRQGTDTQYF.

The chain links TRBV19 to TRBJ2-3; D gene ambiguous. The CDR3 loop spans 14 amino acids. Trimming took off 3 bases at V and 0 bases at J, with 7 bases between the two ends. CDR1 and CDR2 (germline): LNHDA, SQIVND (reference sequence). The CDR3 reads CASSMRHSTDTQYF. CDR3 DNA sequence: TGTGCCAGTAGTATGCGCCACAGCACAGATACGCAGTATTTT.